The clone carrying this TCR beta chain was detected once. Clones were sequenced by immunoSEQ multiplex PCR, and TCRdb holds only the in-frame ones, with some missing. This table holds some 150,000 clones, about 85% found once. Germline assignment: CDR1 MGHDK and CDR2 SYGVNS. Losses at the gene ends were 1 base for V and 8 bases for J; bases not matched to a gene: 7. The CDR3 sequence is 14 residues long. The data were taken from a study of blood T cell repertoires in COVID-19. This receptor was obtained from a woman aged 55-70 years with active or convalescent COVID-19. The sequenced sample was peripheral blood. The chain has TRBV25-1 and TRBJ1-2; TRBD1 matches at 7 bases. CDR3 loop: CASSELTGRGGYTF. The CDR3 bases are TGTGCCAGCAGTGAATTGACAGGGCGGGGAGGCTACACCTTC.